This paragraph covers one T cell receptor (beta chain) sequence. Produced via immunoSEQ multiplex PCR; TCRdb's table is partial and in-frame only. The table lists over 300,000 clones, over 75% of them singletons, with approximately 1% in the top ten. This specimen belongs to a study of blood T cell repertoires in COVID-19. The V gene's germline CDR1 is PRHDT and CDR2 FYEKMQ (reference sequence). This CDR3 spans 15 amino acids. The ends lost 5 bases at V and 5 bases at J; junction bases unmatched: 7. Sequenced sample: PBMCs or T cells enriched from blood (not recorded which). The rearrangement joins TRBV13 to TRBJ2-3; 10 nucleotides match TRBD2. This clonotype originated in a woman in her twenties or thirties with acute COVID-19. CDR3 residues: CASSRLAGDEDTQYF. As DNA, the CDR3 is TGTGCCAGCAGCCGTCTAGCGGGGGACGAAGATACGCAGTATTTT.